A single sample gave rise to the 8 T cell receptor beta chains below, sequenced in a study of PD-L1 blockade in urothelial cancer. Data came from immunoSEQ multiplex PCR; TCRdb stores just in-frame clones and leaves some out. This table holds about 38,000 clones, about 86% found once. Time point given: peripheral blood 6 weeks after treatment start. The sequences come from PBMCs, collected around atezolizumab (anti-PD-L1) treatment. These receptors all stem from a man in his 60s with urothelial cancer.

The sample holds one count of this clone. The chain couples TRBV5-1 to TRBJ2-5, with TRBD1 matching over 12 bases. Germline assignment: CDR1 SGHRS and CDR2 YFSETQ. V trimming: 5 bases; J trimming: 4 bases; junction bases outside the gene matches: 9. The CDR3 is made up of 16 amino acids. The CDR3 region is CASRLPGTGGGETQYF. The DNA for the CDR3 is TGCGCCAGCAGATTACCAGGGACAGGGGGCGGAGAGACCCAGTACTTC. The entire variable domain, with the rest obtained from reference TRBV5-1 and TRBJ2-5, is as follows: KAGVTQTPRYLIKTRGQQVTLSCSPISGHRSVSWYQQTPGQGLQFLFEYFSETQRNKGNFPGRFSGRQFSNSRSEMNVSTLELGDSALYLCASRLPGTGGGETQYFGPGTRLLVL.

This clone has a single count. The rearrangement uses TRBV7-6 and TRBJ2-2; 10 bases fit TRBD2. Germline trimming cut 1 base from V and 4 bases from J; bases unmatched to any gene: 6. Germline CDR1 SGHVS, CDR2 FNYEAQ. The CDR3 sequence is 17 residues long. CDR3 sequence: CASSLESEREGTGELFF. In DNA, the CDR3 is TGTGCCAGCAGCTTAGAGAGCGAGCGGGAGGGCACCGGGGAGCTGTTTTTT.

J is TRBJ1-1 and V is TRBV29-1, with 9 bases that match TRBD1. The germline CDR1 and CDR2 sequences are SQVTM and ANQGSEA. V was clipped by 3 bases and J by 4 bases; unmatched bases: 6. This CDR3 has 14 amino acids. CDR3 sequence reads: CSVDWDREPTEAFF. In DNA, the CDR3 is TGCAGCGTTGATTGGGACAGGGAGCCCACTGAAGCTTTCTTT. The full variable domain, completed using reference TRBV29-1 and TRBJ1-1, is SAVISQKPSRDICQRGTSLTIQCQVDSQVTMMFWYRQQPGQSLTLIATANQGSEATYESGFVIDKFPISRPNLTFSTLTVSNMSPEDSSIYLCSVDWDREPTEAFFGQGTRLTVV.

A single count supports this clone. The chain couples TRBV19 to TRBJ2-4, with TRBD1 as a possible D gene (7 bases). This CDR3 spans 15 amino acids. The germline V gene encodes CDR1 LNHDA and CDR2 SQIVND (reference sequence). Trimming cost V 3 bases and J 4 bases, with 13 bases left between them. CDR3 in DNA: TGTGCCAGTAGTATGGCGGCGGGACAGAAAAACATTCAGTACTTC. Its protein product is CASSMAAGQKNIQYF.

This chain connects TRBV4-1 to TRBJ2-3; D unresolved. This CDR3 contains 17 residues. Germline values: CDR1 MGHRA, CDR2 YSYEKL. The V end was cut by 0 bases, the J end by 4 bases, with 17 bases between. The CDR3 sequence: CASSQDRSASWADTQYF. The CDR3 region has the DNA TGCGCCAGCAGCCAAGATCGTTCGGCTAGTTGGGCAGATACGCAGTATTTT.

The chain uses TRBV28 and TRBJ2-1, with D maybe TRBD1 (6 bases). This CDR3 comprises 14 residues. The V gene's germline CDR1 is MDHEN and CDR2 SYDVKM. Trimming cost V 5 bases and J 10 bases, with 18 bases left between them. The CDR3 nucleotides are TGTGCCAGCAGTCGACAGGAGTCACTTATAGAGCAGTTCTTC. This sequence encodes CASSRQESLIEQFF.

CDR3 amino acids: CASSLNYPRRVGELFF. The CDR3 DNA is TGTGCCAGCAGCTTAAATTACCCACGGAGGGTCGGGGAGCTGTTTTTT. The chain employs TRBV7-2 and TRBJ2-2; a possible D gene is TRBD2 (6 bases). Germline V gene sequence: CDR1 SGHTA, CDR2 FQGNSA. V gave up 2 bases and J gave up 7 bases, with 17 bases separating them. This CDR3 contains 16 residues.

This clone was picked up one time. The chain combines TRBV9 with TRBJ2-2; 7 bases match TRBD1. This CDR3 is built from 17 residues. CDR1 and CDR2 (germline): SGDLS, YYNGEE. Trimming took 2 bases from V and 6 from J; bases not matched to a gene: 13. The CDR3: CASSVGAGGSTAGELFF. The CDR3, as DNA: TGTGCCAGCAGCGTCGGGGCAGGGGGATCGACCGCCGGGGAGCTGTTTTTT.